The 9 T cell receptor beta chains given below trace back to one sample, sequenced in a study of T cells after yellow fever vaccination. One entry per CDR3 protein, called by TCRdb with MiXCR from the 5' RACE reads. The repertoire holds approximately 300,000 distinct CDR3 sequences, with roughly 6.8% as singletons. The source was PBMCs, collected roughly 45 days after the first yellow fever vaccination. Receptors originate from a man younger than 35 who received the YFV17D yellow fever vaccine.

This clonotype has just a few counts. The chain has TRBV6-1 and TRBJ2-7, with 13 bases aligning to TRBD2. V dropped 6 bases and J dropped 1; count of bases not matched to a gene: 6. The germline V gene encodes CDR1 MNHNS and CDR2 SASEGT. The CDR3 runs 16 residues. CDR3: CASRGTSGARSYEQYF. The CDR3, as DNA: TGTGCCAGCAGGGGGACTAGCGGGGCCCGATCCTACGAGCAGTACTTC.

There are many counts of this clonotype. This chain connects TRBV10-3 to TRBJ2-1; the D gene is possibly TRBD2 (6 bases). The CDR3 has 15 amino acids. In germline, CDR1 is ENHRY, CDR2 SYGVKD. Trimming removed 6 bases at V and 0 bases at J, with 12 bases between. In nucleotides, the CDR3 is TGTGCCATCAGGGATAGCGGTGTCTCCTACAATGAGCAGTTCTTC. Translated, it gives CAIRDSGVSYNEQFF.

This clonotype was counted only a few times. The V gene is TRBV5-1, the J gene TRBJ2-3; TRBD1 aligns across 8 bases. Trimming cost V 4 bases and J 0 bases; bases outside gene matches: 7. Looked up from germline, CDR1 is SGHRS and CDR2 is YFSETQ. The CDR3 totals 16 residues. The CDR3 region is CASSAGQVTSTDTQYF. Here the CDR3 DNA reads TGCGCCAGCAGCGCGGGACAGGTAACTAGCACAGATACGCAGTATTTT.

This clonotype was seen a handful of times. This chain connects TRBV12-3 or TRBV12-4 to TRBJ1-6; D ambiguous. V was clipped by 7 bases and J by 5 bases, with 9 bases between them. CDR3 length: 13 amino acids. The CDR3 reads CASTVNNNSPLHF. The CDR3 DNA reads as TGTGCCAGCACCGTAAATAATAATTCACCCCTCCACTTT.

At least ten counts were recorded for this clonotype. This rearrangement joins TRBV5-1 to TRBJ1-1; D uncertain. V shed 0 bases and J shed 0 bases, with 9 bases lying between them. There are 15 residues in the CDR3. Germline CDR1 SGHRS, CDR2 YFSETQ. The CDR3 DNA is TGCGCCAGCAGCTTGGGAACCACAGTGAACACTGAAGCTTTCTTT. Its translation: CASSLGTTVNTEAFF. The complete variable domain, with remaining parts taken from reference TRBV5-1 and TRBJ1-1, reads KAGVTQTPRYLIKTRGQQVTLSCSPISGHRSVSWYQQTPGQGLQFLFEYFSETQRNKGNFPGRFSGRQFSNSRSEMNVSTLELGDSALYLCASSLGTTVNTEAFFGQGTRLTVV.

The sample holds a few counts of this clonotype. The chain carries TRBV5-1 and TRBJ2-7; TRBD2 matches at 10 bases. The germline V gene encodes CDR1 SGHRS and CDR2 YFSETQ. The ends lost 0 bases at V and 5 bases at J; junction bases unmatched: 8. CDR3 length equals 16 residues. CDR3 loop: CASSLEGSSGGNEQYF. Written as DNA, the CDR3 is TGCGCCAGCAGCTTGGAGGGTTCTAGCGGGGGAAACGAGCAGTACTTC.

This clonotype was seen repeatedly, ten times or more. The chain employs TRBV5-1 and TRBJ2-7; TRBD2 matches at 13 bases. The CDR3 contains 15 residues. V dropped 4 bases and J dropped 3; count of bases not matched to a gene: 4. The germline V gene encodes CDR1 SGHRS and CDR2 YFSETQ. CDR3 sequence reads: CASSPGTSGVYEQYV. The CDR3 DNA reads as TGCGCCAGCAGCCCCGGGACTAGCGGGGTCTACGAGCAGTACGTC.

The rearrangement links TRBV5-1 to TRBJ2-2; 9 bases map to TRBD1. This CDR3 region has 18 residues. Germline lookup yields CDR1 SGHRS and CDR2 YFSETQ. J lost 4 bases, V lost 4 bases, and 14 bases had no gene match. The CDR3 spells CASSRFDRDRASTGELFF. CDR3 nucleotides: TGCGCCAGCAGCCGTTTCGACCGGGACAGGGCTAGCACCGGGGAGCTGTTTTTT.

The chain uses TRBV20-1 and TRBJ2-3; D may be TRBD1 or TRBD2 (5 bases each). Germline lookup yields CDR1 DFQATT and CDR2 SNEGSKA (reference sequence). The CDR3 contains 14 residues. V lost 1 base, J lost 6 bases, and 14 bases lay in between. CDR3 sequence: CSARALGTGDTQYF. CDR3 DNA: TGCAGTGCTAGAGCCTTAGGGACGGGGGATACGCAGTATTTT.